The 20 T cell receptor beta chains given below trace back to one sample, sequenced in a study of OX40 agonist ivuxolimab in advanced cancers. Clones were sequenced by immunoSEQ multiplex PCR, and TCRdb holds only the in-frame ones, with some missing. The repertoire includes about 73,000 clones, under 95% of them detected once, and roughly 10% sits in the top ten. The input for sequencing was CD4+ or CD8+ T cells sorted from blood, taken in a trial of the OX40 agonist ivuxolimab. Receptor source: an adult with an advanced solid tumor such as melanoma, head and neck, liver or kidney cancer.

This clone was recorded once. The rearrangement joins TRBV2 to TRBJ2-1, with TRBD2 as a possible D gene (6 bases). The V gene's germline CDR1 is SNHLY and CDR2 FYNNEI. The CDR3 is made up of 15 amino acids. Trimming cost V 5 bases and J 0 bases, with 11 bases left between them. CDR3: CASSSGRSSYNEQFF. The CDR3 bases are TGTGCCAGCAGTTCAGGGAGGAGCTCCTACAATGAGCAGTTCTTC.

V is TRBV9 and J is TRBJ2-1, with unresolved D. Germline CDR1 is SGDLS and CDR2 is YYNGEE. V dropped 3 bases and J dropped 0 bases, with 10 bases sitting between them. This CDR3 has 15 amino acids. The CDR3 DNA is TGTGCCAGCAGCGAAGACTTGAGCTCCTACAATGAGCAGTTCTTC. This sequence encodes CASSEDLSSYNEQFF.

The chain recombines TRBV14 with TRBJ1-2, with a weak D call TRBD1 (6 bases). The V and J ends lost 0 bases and 5 bases respectively, with 13 bases between them. The CDR3 is 15 amino acids. The germline V gene has CDR1 SGHDN and CDR2 FVKESK. Here the CDR3 DNA reads TGTGCCAGCAGCCAAGATTCAGGGGAGATATATGGCTACACCTTC. This gives the protein CASSQDSGEIYGYTF.

In this sample, this clone turned up a few times. The rearrangement links TRBV5-1 to TRBJ2-7, with a tentative D call TRBD1 (6 bases). The germline V and J ends were trimmed by 4 bases and 4 bases, with 9 bases remaining between them. CDR1 and CDR2 from the germline V gene are SGHRS and YFSETQ. The CDR3 loop spans 12 amino acids. This chain's CDR3 is CASSAQGYEQYF. The CDR3 nucleotides read TGCGCCAGCAGCGCCCAGGGGTACGAGCAGTACTTC.

V gene TRBV6-1 combines with J gene TRBJ2-3; perhaps TRBD2 as D (6 bases). The CDR3 is 16 residues long. Deletions cut 0 bases from V and 1 base from J, with 11 bases between. Germline V gives CDR1 MNHNS, CDR2 SASEGT. This CDR3 reads CASSEAVREGTDTQYF. CDR3 DNA sequence: TGTGCCAGCAGTGAAGCTGTCAGGGAGGGCACAGATACGCAGTATTTT.

This clone was counted once. The J gene is TRBJ2-1, the V gene TRBV6-5, with 8 bases that match TRBD2. The CDR3 has 15 amino acids. Germline CDR1 and CDR2: MNHEY and SVGAGI. The J segment lost 9 bases and the V segment lost 2 bases, leaving 9 bases of the junction unmatched. The CDR3 reads CASSYNSGVPGEQFF. CDR3 coding DNA: TGTGCCAGCAGTTACAATAGCGGGGTCCCCGGTGAGCAGTTCTTC.

V gene TRBV9 combines with J gene TRBJ2-5; D is possibly TRBD2 (5 bases). With 0 bases removed from V and 7 bases from J, the gap between germline ends came to 13 bases. CDR3 length equals 14 residues. Germline CDR1 is SGDLS and CDR2 is YYNGEE. The CDR3 reads CASSVGSGVGTQYF. The CDR3 DNA is TGTGCCAGCAGCGTAGGGTCCGGGGTGGGGACCCAGTACTTC. Using reference TRBV9 and TRBJ2-5 for the parts outside the CDR3, the full variable domain is DSGVTQTPKHLITATGQRVTLRCSPRSGDLSVYWYQQSLDQGLQFLIQYYNGEERAKGNILERFSAQQFPDLHSELNLSSLELGDSALYFCASSVGSGVGTQYFGPGTRLLVL.

The chain combines TRBV11-2 with TRBJ1-1; 7 nucleotides line up with TRBD1. Germline loops: CDR1 SGHAT, CDR2 FQNNGV. The CDR3 has 17 amino acids. The V segment lost 1 base and the J segment 0 bases; nucleotides outside the gene matches: 8. CDR3 loop: CASSLALGQPLNTEAFF. The CDR3 nucleotides are TGTGCCAGCAGCTTAGCCCTGGGACAGCCCTTGAACACTGAAGCTTTCTTT.

The rearrangement uses TRBV9 and TRBJ2-1; 8 positions agree with TRBD2. V was clipped by 3 bases and J by 2 bases; unmatched bases: 7. The CDR3 is made up of 16 amino acids. The V gene's germline CDR1 is SGDLS and CDR2 YYNGEE. The CDR3: CASSALAGITYNEQFF. The CDR3, as DNA: TGTGCCAGCAGCGCTTTAGCGGGGATTACCTACAATGAGCAGTTCTTC.

The chain recombines TRBV19 with TRBJ2-7; D perhaps matches TRBD2 (6 bases). The CDR3 covers 16 residues. Trimming stripped 3 bases from V and 2 bases from J, with 17 bases between. Germline V gene sequence: CDR1 LNHDA, CDR2 SQIVND (reference sequence). The CDR3 region is CASSMLGQGGTYEQYF. Here the CDR3 DNA reads TGTGCCAGTAGTATGCTGGGGCAGGGAGGCACCTACGAGCAGTACTTC.

This clone was found a few times. The chain combines TRBV6-5 with TRBJ1-1; D not certain. Germline V gene lookup returns CDR1 MNHEY and CDR2 SVGAGI. The CDR3 sequence is 12 residues long. V lost 6 bases, J lost 3 bases, and 8 bases lay in between. CDR3 sequence reads: CASRGWDTEAFF. As DNA, the CDR3 is TGTGCCAGCAGAGGGTGGGACACTGAAGCTTTCTTT.

The J gene is TRBJ1-1, the V gene TRBV10-3; 8 nucleotides agree with TRBD1. The junction had 17 bases not matched to a gene; V was cut back by 2 bases and J by 6 bases. Germline CDR1 ENHRY, CDR2 SYGVKD. The CDR3 runs to 18 residues. DNA for the CDR3: TGTGCCATCAGTGAGCCTTCAAATCCTCGGACAGGGCGGGCTGAAGCTTTCTTT. Residues: CAISEPSNPRTGRAEAFF.

J is TRBJ1-5 and V is TRBV19; D is unresolved. Germline CDR1 reads LNHDA; CDR2 reads SQIVND (reference sequence). The CDR3 loop spans 15 amino acids. The V end was cut by 7 bases, the J end by 2 bases, with 15 bases between. CDR3 region: CASTDVQKGNQPQHF. The CDR3 region has the DNA TGTGCCAGTACAGACGTTCAAAAAGGCAATCAGCCCCAGCATTTT.

The V and J genes are TRBV28 and TRBJ1-2; TRBD1 matches 8 bases. CDR1 is MDHEN and CDR2 is SYDVKM in the germline V gene. The J segment lost 5 bases and the V segment lost 5 bases, leaving 7 bases of the junction unmatched. This CDR3 comprises 14 residues. The CDR3 DNA sequence: TGTGCCAGCAGTCCGTCAGGGGGCGGTTATGGCTACACCTTC. Its protein product is CASSPSGGGYGYTF.

The rearrangement links TRBV4-3 to TRBJ2-3; TRBD1 or TRBD2 may be the D gene (5 bases each). The germline gives CDR1 LGHNA, CDR2 YSLEER. The length of the CDR3 is 15 residues. V shed 5 bases and J shed 2 bases, with 14 bases lying between them. CDR3 nucleotides: TGCGCCAGCAGCTTGGGGGACCTTAACACAGATACGCAGTATTTT. Protein: CASSLGDLNTDTQYF.

The table lists this clone with a count of one. This chain connects TRBV9 to TRBJ2-7; D is uncertain. V gave up 0 bases and J gave up 3 bases, with 7 bases separating them. CDR1 SGDLS and CDR2 YYNGEE come from the germline V gene. This CDR3 spans 13 amino acids. For the CDR3, the DNA is TGTGCCAGCAGCGTAGGACGCTACTACGAGCAGTACTTC. Protein: CASSVGRYYEQYF.

This chain joins TRBV11-2 and TRBJ2-5, with D perhaps matching TRBD1 (5 bases). The CDR3 runs to 13 residues. The germline V gene has CDR1 SGHAT and CDR2 FQNNGV. The V and J ends lost 5 bases and 5 bases respectively, with 12 bases between them. CDR3: CASSPWAGETQYF. The DNA for the CDR3 is TGTGCCAGCAGCCCCTGGGCAGGGGAGACCCAGTACTTC.

Details on this clone: The junction differs from germline at one of its ends, possibly a read error. V usage is TRBV19 and J usage is TRBJ2-7, with D perhaps TRBD2 (7 bases). Germline V gene sequence: CDR1 LNHDA, CDR2 SQIVND (reference sequence). CDR3 length: 14 amino acids. The CDR3 protein is CASTIRGGPYEQYF. The CDR3 nucleotides read TGTGCCAGTACTATAAGGGGGGGACCCTACGAGCAGTACTTC.

The V gene is TRBV13, the J gene TRBJ1-3; D gene ambiguous. Germline CDR1 reads PRHDT; CDR2 reads FYEKMQ (reference sequence). This CDR3 comprises 14 residues. V dropped 4 bases and J dropped 4 bases, with 11 bases sitting between them. CDR3 amino acids: CASSSLHPGNTIYF. The CDR3 bases are TGTGCCAGCAGCTCCCTCCATCCGGGAAACACCATATATTTT.

The CDR3, as DNA: TGTGCCAGCAGTGAAGGGCGGGAGCAGTACTTC. Residues: CASSEGREQYF. The chain recombines TRBV2 with TRBJ2-7; D gene ambiguous. With 1 base removed from V and 7 bases from J, the gap between germline ends came to 5 bases. The germline V gene encodes CDR1 SNHLY and CDR2 FYNNEI. The CDR3 contains 11 residues. Supplemented by reference TRBV2 and TRBJ2-7, the full variable domain reads EPEVTQTPSHQVTQMGQEVILRCVPISNHLYFYWYRQILGQKVEFLVSFYNNEISEKSEIFDDQFSVERPDGSNFTLKIRSTKLEDSAMYFCASSEGREQYFGPGTRLTVT.